A selection of T cell receptor beta chains follows, all from one sample in a study of blood T cell repertoires in COVID-19. Using immunoSEQ multiplex PCR, the repertoire was profiled, and TCRdb retains in-frame clones only, with some absent. Among 150,000 or so clones listed, around 91% were seen once. The material sequenced was peripheral blood. The source of these receptors is a man younger than 35 with COVID-19, enrolled during active disease. CDR3s include the opening cysteine and the closing phenylalanine or tryptophan. The D gene is left open where the match is weak. Clone size is not always given. Where it is, it says once, few, many or a class for expanded clones.

14	.	TRBV6-5	.	TRBJ1-2	TGTGCCAGCAGTTCCGGGACTGATAACTATGGCTACACCTTC	CASSSGTDNYGYTF
14	.	TRBV19	once	TRBJ2-3	TGTGCCAGTAGTATGTGGCAGGGGCCAGATACGCAGTATTTT	CASSMWQGPDTQYF
14	.	TRBV4-2	.	TRBJ2-4	TGTGCCAGCAGCCCTACTGAGTTGGTGGACATTCAGTACTTC	CASSPTELVDIQYF
15	TRBD1	TRBV27	once	TRBJ2-1	TGTGCCAGCAGTTTAGTGGCAGGGGGCCAAAATGAGCAGTTCTTC	CASSLVAGGQNEQFF
13	TRBD1	TRBV29-1	.	TRBJ1-4	TGCAGCGCTTGGACAGGGCTAGAGGAAAAACTGCTTTTT	CSAWTGLEEKLLF
23	TRBD2	TRBV9	.	TRBJ2-3	TGTGCCAGCAGCGACCGGGACCCAAGGGGCCCACCGGGACTAGCGGGAAGCACAGATACGCAGTATTTT	CASSDRDPRGPPGLAGSTDTQYF
12	TRBD1	TRBV2	.	TRBJ2-1	TGTGCCAGCAGTGAGACGGACAGGGGGGCGTTCTTC	CASSETDRGAFF
14	TRBD1	TRBV24-1	.	TRBJ2-3	TGTGCCACCATGACAGGGGGCGAAGCAGATACGCAGTATTTT	CATMTGGEADTQYF
14	.	TRBV6-5	once	TRBJ2-5	TGTGCCAGCAGTTACTCGACACTTCAAGAGACCCAGTACTTC	CASSYSTLQETQYF
16	.	TRBV6-6	.	TRBJ2-2	TGTGCCACCAACCGCCGGTCTAGCGTCTGGACCGGGGAGCTGTTTTTT	CATNRRSSVWTGELFF
12	TRBD1	TRBV29-1	.	TRBJ1-1	TGCAGCTCCTCTGCAGGGGGCGCGGAAGCTTTCTTT	CSSSAGGAEAFF
19	TRBD2	TRBV7-9	.	TRBJ2-1	TGTGCCAGCAGCTTATCGGTTGCGGTAGGCGGGAGTCGGTACAATGAGCAGTTCTTC	CASSLSVAVGGSRYNEQFF
16	.	TRBV7-2	.	TRBJ2-1	TGTGCCAGCTCGGTGCAGGGGGGTTTGTCCTACAATGAGCAGTTCTTC	CASSVQGGLSYNEQFF
15	TRBD1	TRBV27	.	TRBJ2-7	TGTGCCAGCAGTTTATTGGGACAGGGGGTCTACGAGCAGTACTTC	CASSLLGQGVYEQYF
14	TRBD2	TRBV27	.	TRBJ2-1	TGTGCCAGCATGAGACTAGCGGGAGTCAATGAGCAGTTCTTC	CASMRLAGVNEQFF
11	.	TRBV3-1/TRBV3-2	.	TRBJ2-5	TGTGCCAGCAGTTCACTCGAGACCCAGTACTTC	CASSSLETQYF
13	TRBD1	TRBV7-2	.	TRBJ1-2	TGTGCCAGCAGCGTGGGGACAGGGCAAGGCTACACCTTC	CASSVGTGQGYTF
14	TRBD2	TRBV24-1	once	TRBJ2-7	TGTGCCTTCAGGGAGGGCGTTACCGTAGTCGAGCAGTACTTC	CAFREGVTVVEQYF
19	TRBD2	TRBV24-1	.	TRBJ2-1	TGTGCCACCAGTGACGACACTAGCGTTGAGCCAGTGGGGTTGAATGAGCAGTTCTTC	CATSDDTSVEPVGLNEQFF
14	.	TRBV9	.	TRBJ2-7	TGTGCCAGCAGCGTCGAGGGCCAATGGGACGAGCAGTACTTC	CASSVEGQWDEQYF
14	TRBD1	TRBV5-1	.	TRBJ2-2	TGCGCCAGCAGCTTGGGACAGGGGATCGGGGAGCTGTTTTTT	CASSLGQGIGELFF
16	TRBD2	TRBV19	once	TRBJ2-5	TGTGCCAGTAAGGGACCCGGGGCTAGCGGGAGTGAGACCCAGTACTTC	CASKGPGASGSETQYF
15	TRBD1	TRBV28	few	TRBJ1-5	TGTGCCAGCAGCCGCGACAGGGGCGGAGGTCAGCCCCAGCATTTT	CASSRDRGGGQPQHF
16	.	TRBV9	.	TRBJ2-2	TGTGCCAGCAGCGGACGTCAAGGGGCCGTAACCGGGGAGCTGTTTTTT	CASSGRQGAVTGELFF
17	TRBD2	TRBV7-9	.	TRBJ2-7	TGTGCCAGCAGCCACTACGGGACTAGCGGGAGAGGGAGCGAGCAGTACTTC	CASSHYGTSGRGSEQYF
15	.	TRBV27	once	TRBJ2-1	TGTGCCAGCAGTTTGAGTAGCGGTCCCTACAATGAGCAGTTCTTC	CASSLSSGPYNEQFF
15	.	TRBV24-1	.	TRBJ1-5	TGTGCCACCAGCCGCGGGTGGCCCGCCAATCAGCCCCAGCATTTT	CATSRGWPANQPQHF
15	.	TRBV28	.	TRBJ1-1	TGTGCCAGCAGTTTAAGGCAACATCGGGGCACTGAAGCTTTCTTT	CASSLRQHRGTEAFF
17	.	TRBV10-3	.	TRBJ1-2	TGTGCCATCAGTGAGCCTGCTCGTAGGGCGGAGGGCTATGGCTACACCTTC	CAISEPARRAEGYGYTF
14	.	TRBV4-3	.	TRBJ1-3	TGCGCCAGCAGCCAAGGGACACGCGGAAACACCATATATTTT	CASSQGTRGNTIYF
15	TRBD1	TRBV5-1	.	TRBJ2-1	TGCGCCAGCAGCCAGGACAGGGGGCGCGGCAATGAGCAGTTCTTC	CASSQDRGRGNEQFF
14	TRBD2	TRBV14	.	TRBJ2-1	TGTGCCAGCAGCCAGGCGGGAGGGCCGTTTCTGCAGTTCTTC	CASSQAGGPFLQFF
15	.	TRBV7-2	.	TRBJ1-5	TGTGCCAGCAGCTTAGCCGTGGGGGAGGGTCAGCCCCAGCATTTT	CASSLAVGEGQPQHF
15	TRBD1	TRBV19	.	TRBJ1-5	TGTGCCAGTAAAAAGGACAGGGGGCGAGGTCAGCCCCAGCATTTT	CASKKDRGRGQPQHF
16	TRBD1	TRBV19	.	TRBJ1-1	TGTGCCAGTACCAGGACAGGGGGCGGAACTCCCAAAGAAGCTTTCTTT	CASTRTGGGTPKEAFF
14	.	TRBV5-4	.	TRBJ2-7	TGTGCCAGCAGCTTGGAACCCAGCTCCTACGAGCAGTACTTC	CASSLEPSSYEQYF
15	TRBD2	TRBV6-5	.	TRBJ2-1	TGTGCCAGCAGCGACGGACTAGCGGGAAGAAATGAGCAGTTCTTC	CASSDGLAGRNEQFF
15	TRBD2	TRBV4-3	once	TRBJ2-7	TGCGCCAGCAGCCCTTCCCCGGGAGGGCCATACGAGCAGTACTTC	CASSPSPGGPYEQYF
15	.	TRBV19	.	TRBJ1-1	TGTGCCAGTAGTCCCCCCGCGGCTGTTAAAGCTGAAGCTTTCTTT	CASSPPAAVKAEAFF
14	.	TRBV18	.	TRBJ2-6	TGTGCCAGCTCACAAGCGGCTGGGGCCAACGTCCTGACTTTC	CASSQAAGANVLTF
12	TRBD2	TRBV6-2/TRBV6-3	.	TRBJ2-7	TGTGCCAGCAGCCTACTAGCGGCACAGCAGTACTTC	CASSLLAAQQYF
16	TRBD2	TRBV7-8	.	TRBJ2-7	TGTGCCAGCAGCTTAGCTGGACTAGCGGGTACCTACGAGCAGTACTTC	CASSLAGLAGTYEQYF
13	.	TRBV7-8	.	TRBJ2-1	TGTGCCAGCAGCTTAGGAGGCCCCAATGAGCAGTTCTTC	CASSLGGPNEQFF
13	.	TRBV2	.	TRBJ1-6	TGTGCCAGCAGTCCGGACAGAAATTCACCCCTCCACTTT	CASSPDRNSPLHF
17	TRBD1	TRBV7-8	.	TRBJ2-6	TGTGCCAGCAGCCCCCGACAGGGACCCTCTGGGGCCAACGTCCTGACTTTC	CASSPRQGPSGANVLTF
13	.	TRBV11-2	.	TRBJ2-1	TGTGCCAGCAGCTTCGACAGGCCCAATGAGCAGTTCTTC	CASSFDRPNEQFF
14	TRBD2	TRBV28	many	TRBJ2-7	TGTGCCAGCAGATTAGCGGGAGGGCCCTACGAGCAGTACTTC	CASRLAGGPYEQYF
15	TRBD1	TRBV7-8	.	TRBJ1-6	TGTGCCAGCAGCTACCTGAGGACAGGCGAGGACCCCCTCCACTTT	CASSYLRTGEDPLHF
16	.	TRBV9	.	TRBJ2-7	TGTGCCAGCAGCGTTGCCCCCAGCGCGAGCTCCTACGAGCAGTACTTC	CASSVAPSASSYEQYF
15	TRBD1	TRBV6-5	.	TRBJ2-1	TGTGCCAGCAGTTCAGGTCAGGGGGTATACAATGAGCAGTTCTTC	CASSSGQGVYNEQFF
15	.	TRBV15	.	TRBJ2-7	TGTGCCACCAGCAGAGGGGCGGGTATCTCCTACGAGCAGTACTTC	CATSRGAGISYEQYF